This entry is about one TCR beta chain. The sample is drawn from a study of blood T cell repertoires in COVID-19. Study-wide context: Samples of COVID-19 (acute and convalescent) were obtained from the United States, Italy and Spain.

Germline V gene sequence: CDR1 ENHRY, CDR2 SYGVKD. The CDR3 is 14 residues long. V lost 2 bases and J 4 bases, leaving 11 bases between the germline ends. Study processing details: Estimation of nucleated cell counts was performed using reference gene primer amplification. This table comes from immunoSEQ multiplex PCR, and its TCRdb copy is limited to in-frame clones, with some not included. V, J and clone size derive from that table, while D and trimming were established from the DNA sequence. The repertoire holds fewer than 300,000 clones, with roughly nine tenths as singletons. V gene TRBV10-3 combines with J gene TRBJ2-5; perhaps TRBD1 as D (5 bases). The specimen was peripheral blood. The source is a woman in her 30s with COVID-19, enrolled during active disease. The chain's CDR3 is CAISERSRAETQYF. For the CDR3, the DNA is TGTGCCATCAGTGAGAGAAGCAGGGCAGAGACCCAGTACTTC.